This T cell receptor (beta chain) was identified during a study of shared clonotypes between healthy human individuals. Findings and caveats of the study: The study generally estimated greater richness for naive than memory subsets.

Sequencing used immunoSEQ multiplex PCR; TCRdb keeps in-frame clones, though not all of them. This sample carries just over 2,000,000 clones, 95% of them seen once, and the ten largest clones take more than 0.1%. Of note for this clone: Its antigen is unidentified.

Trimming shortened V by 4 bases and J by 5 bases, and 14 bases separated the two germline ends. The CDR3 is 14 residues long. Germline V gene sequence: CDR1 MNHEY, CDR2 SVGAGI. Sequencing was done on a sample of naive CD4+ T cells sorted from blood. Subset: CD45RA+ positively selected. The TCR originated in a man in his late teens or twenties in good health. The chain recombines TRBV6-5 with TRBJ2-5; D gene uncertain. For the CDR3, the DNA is TGTGCCAGCAGTTTCCCAGGCTTCGGGGAGACCCAGTACTTC. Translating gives CASSFPGFGETQYF.